This section outlines one T cell receptor beta chain sequence together with its context. These data originate in a study of blood T cell repertoires in COVID-19. Turning to the study itself: Nucleic acid was either cDNA or gDNA, and it came from T cells, B-cell-depleted T cells, or PBMCs.

The data were produced by immunoSEQ multiplex PCR, yet TCRdb's version contains in-frame clones alone and is incomplete. The sample holds a few hundred thousand clones, roughly 87% seen once. Germline assignment: CDR1 LNHDA and CDR2 SQIVND (reference sequence). The J segment lost 4 bases and the V segment lost 8 bases, leaving 9 bases of the junction unmatched. This CDR3 region has 14 residues. The sequencing input was peripheral blood. The TCR originated in a man between 18 and 35 years old with active or convalescent COVID-19. This chain uses TRBV19 with TRBJ2-3, with 7 bases aligning to TRBD1. This chain's CDR3 is CASRNRGGSDTQYF. The CDR3 DNA is TGTGCCAGTCGCAACAGGGGTGGGTCAGATACGCAGTATTTT.